Listed below are T cell receptor beta chains from one sample, sequenced in a study of vaccination effects on CD4 cells after COVID-19. No antigen has been assigned to these receptors. The assay was immunoSEQ multiplex PCR, and TCRdb's table has in-frame clones only and misses some. The sample has more than 45,000 clones; 60% to 85% are singletons. This sample comprised CD4+ T cells from PBMCs cultured without peptide, obtained before COVID-19 vaccination. Source of these receptors: a human donor who received a COVID-19 vaccine. Each CDR3 is given with its conserved first and last residue. The D gene is left open where the match is weak. The size of a clone is reported for some rows only, either as once, few or many, or as a class for expanded clones.

v_call: TRBV18
clone_size: .
j_call: TRBJ2-5
d_call: TRBD1
cdr3_nt: TGTGCCAGCTCACCACTAGGGACAGGGGGCCAAGAGACCCAGTACTTC
cdr3_aa: CASSPLGTGGQETQYF

v_call: TRBV7-2
clone_size: .
j_call: TRBJ2-2
d_call: TRBD2
cdr3_nt: TGTGCCAGCAGCTGGAAACTTCTAGCGGGGGTCACCACCGGGGAGCTGTTTTTT
cdr3_aa: CASSWKLLAGVTTGELFF

v_call: TRBV24-1
clone_size: .
j_call: TRBJ2-2
d_call: .
cdr3_nt: TGTGCCACCAGTGATTTTAATATAGGGGAGCTGTTTTTT
cdr3_aa: CATSDFNIGELFF

v_call: TRBV4-1
clone_size: .
j_call: TRBJ1-2
d_call: .
cdr3_nt: TGCGCCAGCAGCCAAGATCGGCAGGTGTCTGGCTACACCTTC
cdr3_aa: CASSQDRQVSGYTF

v_call: TRBV11-3
clone_size: .
j_call: TRBJ1-1
d_call: .
cdr3_nt: TGTGCCAGCAGCTTAGTTAAAGGCAGGGGTAGGTGGACTGAAGCTTTCTTT
cdr3_aa: CASSLVKGRGRWTEAFF

v_call: TRBV19
clone_size: few
j_call: TRBJ2-2
d_call: .
cdr3_nt: TGTGCCAGTAGTATACGGACCCAGAACACCGGGGAGCTGTTTTTT
cdr3_aa: CASSIRTQNTGELFF

v_call: TRBV21-1
clone_size: .
j_call: TRBJ2-3
d_call: .
cdr3_nt: TGTGCCAGCAACAGCCGCACAGATACGCAGTATTTT
cdr3_aa: CASNSRTDTQYF

v_call: TRBV25-1
clone_size: .
j_call: TRBJ2-5
d_call: .
cdr3_nt: TGTGCCAGCAGTGCTTCAGAGACCCAGTACTTC
cdr3_aa: CASSASETQYF

v_call: TRBV27
clone_size: .
j_call: TRBJ2-3
d_call: .
cdr3_nt: TGTGCCAGCAGTATTCGACAGCCACCTAGCACAGATACGCAGTATTTT
cdr3_aa: CASSIRQPPSTDTQYF

v_call: TRBV19
clone_size: .
j_call: TRBJ1-6
d_call: .
cdr3_nt: TGTGCCAGCAAACGCGGCGGTGAGGGAAATTCACCCCTCCACTTT
cdr3_aa: CASKRGGEGNSPLHF

v_call: TRBV10-1
clone_size: .
j_call: TRBJ1-4
d_call: .
cdr3_nt: TGCGCCAGCACTCTCCGGACGGAGCTAAATGAAAAACTGTTTTTT
cdr3_aa: CASTLRTELNEKLFF

v_call: TRBV7-8
clone_size: .
j_call: TRBJ2-5
d_call: TRBD2
cdr3_nt: TGTGCCAGCAGCTTCCGGGAGGGAGAGGGGGAGACCCAGTACTTC
cdr3_aa: CASSFREGEGETQYF

v_call: TRBV2
clone_size: .
j_call: TRBJ1-1
d_call: .
cdr3_nt: TGTGCCAGCAGTACACAGGGAGAGAACACTGAAGCTTTCTTT
cdr3_aa: CASSTQGENTEAFF

v_call: TRBV2
clone_size: .
j_call: TRBJ2-5
d_call: .
cdr3_nt: TGTGCCAGCAGGTGGGGGAGTCAAGAGACCCAGTACTTC
cdr3_aa: CASRWGSQETQYF

v_call: TRBV5-1
clone_size: .
j_call: TRBJ1-1
d_call: .
cdr3_nt: TGCGCCAGCAGCCCCGGGACATCTAGGATTGGCACTGAAGCTTTCTTT
cdr3_aa: CASSPGTSRIGTEAFF

v_call: TRBV19
clone_size: few
j_call: TRBJ1-5
d_call: .
cdr3_nt: TGTGCCAGTAGTATGGGCAGGGATATACCCCAGCATTTT
cdr3_aa: CASSMGRDIPQHF

v_call: TRBV5-1
clone_size: .
j_call: TRBJ1-4
d_call: TRBD1
cdr3_nt: TGCGCCAGCAGCCCAACGACGGACAGGGCTCGTGAAAAACTGTTTTTT
cdr3_aa: CASSPTTDRAREKLFF

v_call: TRBV3-1/TRBV3-2
clone_size: .
j_call: TRBJ1-3
d_call: .
cdr3_nt: TGTGCCAGCAGCCTTTCACGCCGAGGTGTGGGAAACACCATATATTTT
cdr3_aa: CASSLSRRGVGNTIYF

v_call: TRBV28
clone_size: .
j_call: TRBJ1-4
d_call: .
cdr3_nt: TGTGCCAGCAGTCCTCCGGACCAATCTGAAAAACTGTTTTTT
cdr3_aa: CASSPPDQSEKLFF

v_call: TRBV6-2/TRBV6-3
clone_size: .
j_call: TRBJ2-3
d_call: .
cdr3_nt: TGTGCCAGCAGCCACCCGCAGGGGGGAGTGGGTACGCAGTATTTT
cdr3_aa: CASSHPQGGVGTQYF

v_call: TRBV5-1
clone_size: .
j_call: TRBJ1-1
d_call: .
cdr3_nt: TGCGCCAGCAGCTTTAGCGTAAACACTGAAGCTTTCTTT
cdr3_aa: CASSFSVNTEAFF

v_call: TRBV6-5
clone_size: .
j_call: TRBJ1-2
d_call: .
cdr3_nt: TGTGCCAGCAGATTGGACAGAAACTATGGCTACACCTTC
cdr3_aa: CASRLDRNYGYTF

v_call: TRBV4-1
clone_size: few
j_call: TRBJ2-2
d_call: .
cdr3_nt: TGCGCCAGCAGCCAAACAGGGTTTCACACCGGGGAGCTGTTTTTT
cdr3_aa: CASSQTGFHTGELFF

v_call: TRBV9
clone_size: .
j_call: TRBJ2-1
d_call: .
cdr3_nt: TGTGCCAGCAGCGTAGTTGGGGGCTCCTACAATGAGCAGTTCTTC
cdr3_aa: CASSVVGGSYNEQFF

v_call: TRBV19
clone_size: .
j_call: TRBJ1-6
d_call: .
cdr3_nt: TGTGCCAGTTCGCAGGGAAGGCCACCCCTCCACTTT
cdr3_aa: CASSQGRPPLHF

v_call: TRBV18
clone_size: .
j_call: TRBJ2-3
d_call: .
cdr3_nt: TGTGCCAGCTCACCGGGTTCCCCAGATACGCAGTATTTT
cdr3_aa: CASSPGSPDTQYF

v_call: TRBV27
clone_size: .
j_call: TRBJ2-5
d_call: TRBD1
cdr3_nt: TGTGCCAGCAGACAGGGGCAGGGAGAGACCCAGTACTTC
cdr3_aa: CASRQGQGETQYF

v_call: TRBV7-9
clone_size: .
j_call: TRBJ2-5
d_call: .
cdr3_nt: TGTGCCAGCAGCTTGGAGGCCCGCAGGGTGGGAGAGACCCAGTACTTC
cdr3_aa: CASSLEARRVGETQYF

v_call: TRBV5-1
clone_size: few
j_call: TRBJ1-1
d_call: .
cdr3_nt: TGCGCCAGCAGCGCTTCAGAGAACACTGAAGCTTTCTTT
cdr3_aa: CASSASENTEAFF

v_call: TRBV5-1
clone_size: .
j_call: TRBJ2-5
d_call: TRBD1
cdr3_nt: TGCGCCAGCAGCTTGGTTTTTTTTTACCGGGACAGGGCAGAGACCCAGTACTTC
cdr3_aa: CASSLVFFYRDRAETQYF

v_call: TRBV12-3/TRBV12-4
clone_size: once
j_call: TRBJ1-1
d_call: TRBD1
cdr3_nt: TGTGCCAGCAGTTCCACAGGGGACACTGAAGCTTTCTTT
cdr3_aa: CASSSTGDTEAFF

v_call: TRBV10-2
clone_size: few
j_call: TRBJ2-1
d_call: .
cdr3_nt: TGCGCCAGCAGTGAGTTGAGGCTGGCCCATGAGCAGTTCTTC
cdr3_aa: CASSELRLAHEQFF

v_call: TRBV2
clone_size: .
j_call: TRBJ1-2
d_call: .
cdr3_nt: TGTGCCAGCACCCCCGACCCAGGAGCGTATGGCTACACCTTC
cdr3_aa: CASTPDPGAYGYTF

v_call: TRBV4-1
clone_size: once
j_call: TRBJ2-1
d_call: TRBD2
cdr3_nt: TGCGCCAGCAGCTCGCCGCGGGGGGCCTCCTACAATGAGCAGTTCTTC
cdr3_aa: CASSSPRGASYNEQFF

v_call: TRBV20-1
clone_size: few
j_call: TRBJ1-3
d_call: .
cdr3_nt: TGCAGTGCTAGGGACGGAAACACCATATATTTT
cdr3_aa: CSARDGNTIYF

v_call: TRBV29-1
clone_size: .
j_call: TRBJ1-2
d_call: TRBD1
cdr3_nt: TGCAGCGTTGAGTTGAGATTGACAGGGCAAGGCTACACCTTC
cdr3_aa: CSVELRLTGQGYTF

v_call: TRBV3-1/TRBV3-2
clone_size: .
j_call: TRBJ1-6
d_call: .
cdr3_nt: TGTGCCAGCAGCCAAGTAGCAAGTGTCGGATCACCCCTCCACTTT
cdr3_aa: CASSQVASVGSPLHF

v_call: TRBV5-1
clone_size: .
j_call: TRBJ2-2
d_call: .
cdr3_nt: TGCGCCAGCAGCAAGGGACCCGTCACCGGGGAGCTGTTTTTT
cdr3_aa: CASSKGPVTGELFF

v_call: TRBV10-1
clone_size: .
j_call: TRBJ2-1
d_call: .
cdr3_nt: TGCGCCAGCAGTGAGTCGAATAGTTACAATGAGCAGTTCTTC
cdr3_aa: CASSESNSYNEQFF

v_call: TRBV5-5
clone_size: .
j_call: TRBJ1-1
d_call: .
cdr3_nt: TGTGCCAGCAGCTTACAGGCTAGTGGGACTGAAGCTTTCTTT
cdr3_aa: CASSLQASGTEAFF

v_call: TRBV18
clone_size: once
j_call: TRBJ1-1
d_call: TRBD1
cdr3_nt: TGTGCCAGCTCACCACCTACAGGGGCTCTCGGTCAAGCTTTCTTT
cdr3_aa: CASSPPTGALGQAFF

v_call: TRBV24-1
clone_size: .
j_call: TRBJ2-2
d_call: .
cdr3_nt: TGTGCCACCAGTGATTCCAGGGTACCCGGGGAGCTGTTTTTT
cdr3_aa: CATSDSRVPGELFF

v_call: TRBV28
clone_size: once
j_call: TRBJ1-3
d_call: .
cdr3_nt: TGTGCCAGCAGTTGGCCTCACCGGGGAAACACCATATATTTT
cdr3_aa: CASSWPHRGNTIYF

v_call: TRBV5-1
clone_size: .
j_call: TRBJ2-3
d_call: .
cdr3_nt: TGCGCCAGCAGCTTTTCGTCCACAGATACGCAGTATTTT
cdr3_aa: CASSFSSTDTQYF

v_call: TRBV7-9
clone_size: .
j_call: TRBJ1-3
d_call: .
cdr3_nt: TGTGCCAGCAGTCCTCGCAGGGGTGGAAACACCATATATTTT
cdr3_aa: CASSPRRGGNTIYF

v_call: TRBV5-5
clone_size: .
j_call: TRBJ2-4
d_call: TRBD1
cdr3_nt: TGTGCCAGCAGCTTGTCGCTGCCTCGGACAGGGCAAAACATTCAGTACTTC
cdr3_aa: CASSLSLPRTGQNIQYF

v_call: TRBV9
clone_size: .
j_call: TRBJ2-2
d_call: .
cdr3_nt: TGTGCCAGCAGCTTCACCGGGACACCGAACACCGGGGAGCTGTTTTTT
cdr3_aa: CASSFTGTPNTGELFF

v_call: TRBV28
clone_size: .
j_call: TRBJ1-2
d_call: .
cdr3_nt: TGTGCCAGCAGTTTAGGGCAGGGGCTGGGTGGCTACACCTTC
cdr3_aa: CASSLGQGLGGYTF

v_call: TRBV7-3
clone_size: .
j_call: TRBJ2-6
d_call: TRBD1
cdr3_nt: TGTGCCAGCAGCCCTACAGGGGGCGATTTGTCTGGGGCCAACGTCCTGACTTTC
cdr3_aa: CASSPTGGDLSGANVLTF